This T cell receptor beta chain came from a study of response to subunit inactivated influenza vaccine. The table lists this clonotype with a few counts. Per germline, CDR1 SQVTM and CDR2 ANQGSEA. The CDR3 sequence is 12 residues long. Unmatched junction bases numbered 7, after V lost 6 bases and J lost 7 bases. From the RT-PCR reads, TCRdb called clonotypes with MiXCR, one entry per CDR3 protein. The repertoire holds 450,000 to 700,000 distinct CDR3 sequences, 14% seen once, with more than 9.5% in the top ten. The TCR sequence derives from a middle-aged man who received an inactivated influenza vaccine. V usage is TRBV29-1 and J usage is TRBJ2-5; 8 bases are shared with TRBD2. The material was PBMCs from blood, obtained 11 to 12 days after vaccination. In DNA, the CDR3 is TGCAGCGTAGAGCGGGAGAAAGGGACCCAGTACTTC. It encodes CSVEREKGTQYF.